The next 10 T cell receptor beta chains were all read from a single sample in a study of shared clonotypes between healthy human individuals. The repertoire was sequenced with immunoSEQ multiplex PCR; TCRdb's copy has only in-frame clones and lacks some. The sample gives 1,400,000 or so clones, just under 99% of which show up once; 0.36% is in the top ten. Sequencing was carried out using naive CD4+ T cells sorted from blood. Stated subset: CD45RA+ positively selected. These receptors all come from a man aged 25 to 40 in good health.

J is TRBJ1-5 and V is TRBV7-9; weak D call: TRBD1 (5 bases). V was shortened by 5 bases and J by 9 bases, with 20 bases between the two germline ends. The germline V gene encodes CDR1 SEHNR and CDR2 FQNEAQ (reference sequence). There are 15 residues in the CDR3. The CDR3, as DNA: TGTGCCAGCAGCCCTTCGTTCCAGGGAGAAGGGCCCCAGCATTTT. Residues: CASSPSFQGEGPQHF. The full variable domain, its missing parts supplied by reference TRBV7-9 and TRBJ1-5, is DTGVSQNPRHKITKRGQNVTFRCDPISEHNRLYWYRQTLGQGPEFLTYFQNEAQLEKSRLLSDRFSAERPKGSFSTLEIQRTEQGDSAMYLCASSPSFQGEGPQHFGDGTRLSIL.

The J gene is TRBJ2-7, the V gene TRBV18; 11 bases fit TRBD2. Looked up from germline, CDR1 is KGHSH and CDR2 is LQKENI. V gave up 5 bases and J gave up 2 bases; unmatched junction bases: 5. The CDR3 runs 15 residues. In nucleotides, the CDR3 is TGTGCCAGCTCAGACGGACTAGCGGGTACCTACGAGCAGTACTTC. It specifies CASSDGLAGTYEQYF. The complete variable domain, with remaining parts taken from reference TRBV18 and TRBJ2-7, reads NAGVMQNPRHLVRRRGQEARLRCSPMKGHSHVYWYRQLPEEGLKFMVYLQKENIIDESGMPKERFSAEFPKEGPSILRIQQVVRGDSAAYFCASSDGLAGTYEQYFGPGTRLTVT.

The rearrangement uses TRBV19 and TRBJ1-4; D gene ambiguous. Trimming took 6 bases from V and 7 from J, leaving 15 bases between them. This CDR3 comprises 14 residues. Per the germline V gene, CDR1 is LNHDA and CDR2 is SQIVND (reference sequence). This CDR3 is CASSFLGTTEKLFF. As DNA, the CDR3 is TGTGCCAGTAGCTTCTTAGGCACAACTGAAAAACTGTTTTTT.

This clone was detected only once. The V gene is TRBV5-1, the J gene TRBJ1-1; D is perhaps TRBD1 (6 bases). Germline V gives CDR1 SGHRS, CDR2 YFSETQ. This CDR3 spans 13 amino acids. Trimming removed 0 bases from V and 8 bases from J, with 11 bases in between. The CDR3 sequence: CASSLVRDREAFF. DNA of the CDR3: TGCGCCAGCAGCTTGGTTCGTGACAGGGAAGCTTTCTTT.

The chain combines TRBV2 with TRBJ2-7, with 10 positions matching TRBD1. V shed 6 bases, J shed 2 bases, and the junction held 7 bases outside the gene matches. The CDR3 runs to 15 residues. Germline CDR1 is SNHLY and CDR2 is FYNNEI. Here the CDR3 reads CASRAPGQGTYEQYF. The CDR3 bases are TGTGCCAGCAGGGCCCCGGGACAGGGGACCTACGAGCAGTACTTC. Together with reference TRBV2 and TRBJ2-7, the CDR3 gives the full variable domain: EPEVTQTPSHQVTQMGQEVILRCVPISNHLYFYWYRQILGQKVEFLVSFYNNEISEKSEIFDDQFSVERPDGSNFTLKIRSTKLEDSAMYFCASRAPGQGTYEQYFGPGTRLTVT.

The V gene is TRBV6-5, the J gene TRBJ1-2, with a weak D call TRBD1 (6 bases). The germline gives CDR1 MNHEY, CDR2 SVGAGI. CDR3 length: 13 amino acids. Trimming took off 8 bases at V and 4 bases at J, with 14 bases between the two ends. This chain's CDR3 is CASRNREGYGYTF. The CDR3 coding sequence is TGTGCCAGCCGAAACAGGGAGGGCTATGGCTACACCTTC.

The chain employs TRBV18 and TRBJ1-3; D is unclear. V was pared by 3 bases and J by 0 bases, with 9 bases between. CDR3 length: 15 amino acids. Germline V CDR1 and CDR2: KGHSH, LQKENI. The DNA of the CDR3 is TGTGCCAGCTCACCCGAGGTGTACTCTGGAAACACCATATATTTT. This sequence encodes CASSPEVYSGNTIYF.

The rearrangement uses TRBV5-4 and TRBJ2-3; 8 nucleotides line up with TRBD2. The CDR3 totals 16 residues. Germline-derived CDR1 and CDR2 are SGHNT and YYREEE (reference sequence). V lost 0 bases to trimming and J lost 3 bases; unmatched junction nucleotides: 6. The CDR3 protein is CASSLAAGGSTDTQYF. The CDR3 nucleotides are TGTGCCAGCAGCTTGGCCGCGGGAGGATCAACAGATACGCAGTATTTT.

This chain connects TRBV27 to TRBJ1-4, with D tentatively TRBD1 (6 bases). Germline-derived CDR1 and CDR2 are MNHEY and SMNVEV (reference sequence). V was trimmed by 2 bases and J by 2 bases, leaving 9 bases between them. The CDR3 totals 15 residues. CDR3 in amino acids: CASSLLGATNEKLFF. The CDR3 DNA follows: TGTGCCAGCAGTTTACTGGGGGCGACTAATGAAAAACTGTTTTTT.

This rearrangement joins TRBV29-1 to TRBJ1-4; a weak D match, TRBD1 (6 bases). The CDR3 totals 15 residues. Trimming pared 5 bases from V and 8 bases from J, leaving 21 bases between. Germline V gives CDR1 SQVTM, CDR2 ANQGSEA. The CDR3 is CSVIQIEGVREKLFF. The CDR3 DNA follows: TGCAGCGTTATTCAAATAGAGGGGGTTCGGGAAAAACTGTTTTTT. Variable domain in full (rest from reference TRBV29-1 and TRBJ1-4): SAVISQKPSRDICQRGTSLTIQCQVDSQVTMMFWYRQQPGQSLTLIATANQGSEATYESGFVIDKFPISRPNLTFSTLTVSNMSPEDSSIYLCSVIQIEGVREKLFFGSGTQLSVL.